This TCR beta chain was sequenced during a study of blood T cell repertoires in COVID-19. Germline CDR1 MNHEY, CDR2 SMNVEV (reference sequence). The V and J ends lost 5 bases and 9 bases, in that order; junction bases with no gene match: 6. CDR3 length: 14 residues. Clinical histories supplied by participants themselves formed the basis of cohort assignment. Authors' processing steps: Reference gene primer amplification gave estimated nucleated cell counts. Clones were read by immunoSEQ multiplex PCR, and TCRdb kept only the in-frame ones, dropping some. The V and J calls and clone size are taken from that table; D and trimming were inferred from the DNA. The sample lists roughly 220,000 clones; more than 75% were seen once.

The TCR originated in a young man with acute COVID-19. Specimen: PBMCs or T cells enriched from blood (not recorded which). The chain couples TRBV27 to TRBJ1-6; 8 bases are a match to TRBD1. CDR3 coding DNA: TGTGCCAGCAGTGTTCAGGGGGCTAGTTCACCCCTCCACTTT. Translating it yields CASSVQGASSPLHF.